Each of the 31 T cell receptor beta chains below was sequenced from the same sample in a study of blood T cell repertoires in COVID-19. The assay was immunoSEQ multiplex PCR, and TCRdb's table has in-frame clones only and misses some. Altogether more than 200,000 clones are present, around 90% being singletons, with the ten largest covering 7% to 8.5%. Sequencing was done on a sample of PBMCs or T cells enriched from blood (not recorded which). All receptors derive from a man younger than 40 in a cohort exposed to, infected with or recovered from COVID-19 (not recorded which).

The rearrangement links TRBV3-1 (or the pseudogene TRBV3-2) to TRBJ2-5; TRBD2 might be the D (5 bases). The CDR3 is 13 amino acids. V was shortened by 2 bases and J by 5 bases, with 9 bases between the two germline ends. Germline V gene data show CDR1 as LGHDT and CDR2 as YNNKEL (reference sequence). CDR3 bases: TGTGCCAGCAGCCAACTGAGAGGGGAGACCCAGTACTTC. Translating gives CASSQLRGETQYF.

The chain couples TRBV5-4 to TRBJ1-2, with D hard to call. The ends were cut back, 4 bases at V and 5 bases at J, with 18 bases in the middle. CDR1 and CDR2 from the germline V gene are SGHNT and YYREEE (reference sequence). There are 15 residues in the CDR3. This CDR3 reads CASSNPAGFRYGYTF. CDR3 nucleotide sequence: TGTGCCAGCAGCAATCCAGCGGGGTTTAGGTATGGCTACACCTTC.

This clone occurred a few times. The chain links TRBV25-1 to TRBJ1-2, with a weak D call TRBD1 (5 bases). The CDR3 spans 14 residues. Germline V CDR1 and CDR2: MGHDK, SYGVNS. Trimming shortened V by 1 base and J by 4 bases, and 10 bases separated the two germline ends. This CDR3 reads CASSEWGEGYGYTF. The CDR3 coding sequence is TGTGCCAGCAGTGAATGGGGGGAAGGCTATGGCTACACCTTC.

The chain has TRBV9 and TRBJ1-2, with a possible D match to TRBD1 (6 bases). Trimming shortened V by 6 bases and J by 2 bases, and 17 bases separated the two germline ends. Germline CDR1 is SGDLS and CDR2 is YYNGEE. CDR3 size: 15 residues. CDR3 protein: CASTRNRERNYGYTF. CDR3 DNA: TGTGCCAGCACGCGAAACAGGGAAAGAAACTATGGCTACACCTTC.

This CDR3 is CATRDRGDSGTEAFF. The CDR3 DNA reads as TGTGCCACCAGGGACAGGGGTGATAGTGGCACTGAAGCTTTCTTT. The V call is TRBV10-3, the J call TRBJ1-1; 10 bases align to TRBD1. The trim removed 10 bases at V and 4 bases at J, leaving 12 bases unmatched. CDR1 and CDR2 (germline): ENHRY, SYGVKD. The CDR3 is 15 residues long.

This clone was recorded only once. CDR3 residues: CAIRAGGNTGELFF. CDR3 nucleotides: TGTGCCATCCGAGCGGGAGGGAACACCGGGGAGCTGTTTTTT. The rearrangement uses TRBV10-3 and TRBJ2-2; TRBD2 matches 9 bases. Germline V gene sequence: CDR1 ENHRY, CDR2 SYGVKD. V dropped 8 bases and J dropped 1; count of bases not matched to a gene: 2. This CDR3 comprises 14 residues.

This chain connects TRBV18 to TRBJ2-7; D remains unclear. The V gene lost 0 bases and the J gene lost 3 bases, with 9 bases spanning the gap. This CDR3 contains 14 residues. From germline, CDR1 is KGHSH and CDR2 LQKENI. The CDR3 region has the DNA TGTGCCAGCTCACCACCTGACTTATACTACGAGCAGTACTTC. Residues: CASSPPDLYYEQYF.

In DNA form, the CDR3 reads TGTGCCAGCAGCCACAATAATGATGGCTACACCTTC. This gives the protein CASSHNNDGYTF. The rearrangement uses TRBV7-2 and TRBJ1-2; D ambiguous. The length of the CDR3 is 12 residues. Germline loops: CDR1 SGHTA, CDR2 FQGNSA. V gave up 5 bases and J gave up 6 bases, with 10 bases separating them.

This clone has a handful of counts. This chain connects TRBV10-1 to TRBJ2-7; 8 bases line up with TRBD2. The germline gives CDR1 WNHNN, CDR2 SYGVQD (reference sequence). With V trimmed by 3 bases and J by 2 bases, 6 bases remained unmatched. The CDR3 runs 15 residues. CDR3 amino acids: CASSDGSGNTYEQYF. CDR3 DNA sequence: TGCGCCAGCAGTGACGGTAGCGGGAACACCTACGAGCAGTACTTC.

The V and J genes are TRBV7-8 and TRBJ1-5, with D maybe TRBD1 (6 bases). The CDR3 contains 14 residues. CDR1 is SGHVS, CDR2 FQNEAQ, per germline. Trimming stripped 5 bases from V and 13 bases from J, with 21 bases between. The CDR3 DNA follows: TGTGCCAGCAGCAACCGATCCAGGGGTGGGCGTCAGCATTTT. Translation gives CASSNRSRGGRQHF.

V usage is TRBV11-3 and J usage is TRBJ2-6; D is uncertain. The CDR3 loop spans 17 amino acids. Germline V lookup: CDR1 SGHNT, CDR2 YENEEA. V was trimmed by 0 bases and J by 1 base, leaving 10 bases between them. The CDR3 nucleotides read TGTGCCAGCAGCTTAGAGTCAGGTGAATCTGGGGCCAACGTCCTGACTTTC. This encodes CASSLESGESGANVLTF.

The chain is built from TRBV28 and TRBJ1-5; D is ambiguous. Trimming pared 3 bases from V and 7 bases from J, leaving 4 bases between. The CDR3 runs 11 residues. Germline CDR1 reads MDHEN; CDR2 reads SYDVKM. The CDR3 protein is CASSLGQPQHF. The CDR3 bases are TGTGCCAGCAGTTTGGGCCAGCCCCAGCATTTT.

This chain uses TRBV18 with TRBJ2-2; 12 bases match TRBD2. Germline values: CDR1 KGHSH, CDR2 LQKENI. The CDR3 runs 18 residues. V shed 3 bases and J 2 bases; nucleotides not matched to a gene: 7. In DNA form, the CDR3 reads TGTGCCAGCTCACCTTGGGGACTAGCGGGTGTCAACACCGGGGAGCTGTTTTTT. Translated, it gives CASSPWGLAGVNTGELFF.

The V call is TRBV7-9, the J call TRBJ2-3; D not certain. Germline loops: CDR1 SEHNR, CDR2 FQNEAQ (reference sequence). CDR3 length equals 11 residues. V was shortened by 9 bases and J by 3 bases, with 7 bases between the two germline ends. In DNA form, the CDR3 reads TGTGCCAGTCAGTGGACAGATACGCAGTATTTT. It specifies CASQWTDTQYF.

For the CDR3, the DNA is TGTGCCACCAGTGAGTCCGGGACAATCTACGAGCAGTACTTC. It is translated as CATSESGTIYEQYF. The chain is built from TRBV24-1 and TRBJ2-7; perhaps TRBD1 as D (6 bases). The CDR3 has 14 residues. Germline CDR1 and CDR2: KGHDR and SFDVKD. The V end lost 4 bases, the J end lost 3 bases, and 12 bases lay between the germline ends.

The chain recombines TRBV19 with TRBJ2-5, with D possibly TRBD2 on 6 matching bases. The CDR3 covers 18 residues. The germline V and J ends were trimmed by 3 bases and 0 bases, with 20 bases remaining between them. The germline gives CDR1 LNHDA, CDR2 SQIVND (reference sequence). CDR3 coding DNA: TGTGCCAGTAGTATTGGGTCCGGGAGCCGGGGAAACCAAGAGACCCAGTACTTC. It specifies CASSIGSGSRGNQETQYF.

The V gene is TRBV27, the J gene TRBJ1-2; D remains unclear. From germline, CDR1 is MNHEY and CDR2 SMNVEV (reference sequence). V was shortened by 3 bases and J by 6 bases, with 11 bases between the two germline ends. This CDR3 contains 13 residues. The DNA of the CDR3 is TGTGCCAGCAGTTTTTGGGCCGGCGATGGCTACACCTTC. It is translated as CASSFWAGDGYTF.

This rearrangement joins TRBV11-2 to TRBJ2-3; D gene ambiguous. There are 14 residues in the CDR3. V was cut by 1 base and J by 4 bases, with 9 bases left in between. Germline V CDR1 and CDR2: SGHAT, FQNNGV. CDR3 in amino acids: CASSLVAGADTQYF. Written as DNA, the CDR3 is TGTGCCAGCAGCTTAGTGGCTGGAGCAGATACGCAGTATTTT.

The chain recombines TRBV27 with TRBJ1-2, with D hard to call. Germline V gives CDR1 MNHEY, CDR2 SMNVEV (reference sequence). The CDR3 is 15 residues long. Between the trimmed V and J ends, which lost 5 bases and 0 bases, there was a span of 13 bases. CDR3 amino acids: CASSPRSDPNYGYTF. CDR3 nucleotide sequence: TGTGCCAGCAGTCCCCGGTCCGATCCTAACTATGGCTACACCTTC.

CDR3 sequence: CSVLGTGGAVVPYEQYF. The CDR3 DNA sequence: TGCAGCGTCCTCGGCACAGGGGGCGCGGTGGTTCCATACGAGCAGTACTTC. The chain combines TRBV29-1 with TRBJ2-7; 9 positions match TRBD1. V shed 6 bases, J shed 4 bases, and the junction held 19 bases outside the gene matches. The CDR3 loop spans 17 amino acids. From germline, CDR1 is SQVTM and CDR2 ANQGSEA.

The CDR3 sequence is CASRSSSLIESEQYF. CDR3 nucleotides: TGTGCCAGCCGTTCCTCTAGCCTAATAGAGAGCGAGCAGTACTTC. The V and J genes are TRBV27 and TRBJ2-7; D possibly corresponds to TRBD2 (5 bases). The CDR3 extends over 15 amino acids. The germline gives CDR1 MNHEY, CDR2 SMNVEV (reference sequence). The V end lost 8 bases, the J end lost 6 bases, and 23 bases lay between the germline ends.

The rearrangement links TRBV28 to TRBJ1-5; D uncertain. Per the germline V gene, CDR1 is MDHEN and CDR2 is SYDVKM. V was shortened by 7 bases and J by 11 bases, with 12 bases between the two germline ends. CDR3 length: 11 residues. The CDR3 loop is CASTDPRAQHF. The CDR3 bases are TGTGCCAGCACCGACCCCCGGGCCCAGCATTTT.

The CDR3 region has the DNA TGTGCCAGCAGTGGTTGGACAGGGTTCAATGAGCAGTTCTTC. It encodes CASSGWTGFNEQFF. The genes are TRBV27 and TRBJ2-1, with 8 bases matching TRBD1. The V gene's germline CDR1 is MNHEY and CDR2 SMNVEV (reference sequence). The CDR3 contains 14 residues. J was trimmed by 6 bases and V by 5 bases; bases with no gene match: 6.

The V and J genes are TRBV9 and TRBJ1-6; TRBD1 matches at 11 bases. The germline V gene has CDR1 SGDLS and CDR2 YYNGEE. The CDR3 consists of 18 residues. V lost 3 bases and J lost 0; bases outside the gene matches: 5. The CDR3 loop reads CASSAGQGVLSYNSPLHF. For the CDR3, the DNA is TGTGCCAGCAGCGCGGGACAGGGGGTCCTCTCCTATAATTCACCCCTCCACTTT.

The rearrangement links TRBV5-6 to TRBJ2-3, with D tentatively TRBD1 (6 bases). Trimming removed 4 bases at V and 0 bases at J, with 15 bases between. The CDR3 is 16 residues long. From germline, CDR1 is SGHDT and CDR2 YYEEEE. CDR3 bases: TGTGCCAGCAGCCCAATTTACAGGGCGAGCACAGATACGCAGTATTTT. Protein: CASSPIYRASTDTQYF.

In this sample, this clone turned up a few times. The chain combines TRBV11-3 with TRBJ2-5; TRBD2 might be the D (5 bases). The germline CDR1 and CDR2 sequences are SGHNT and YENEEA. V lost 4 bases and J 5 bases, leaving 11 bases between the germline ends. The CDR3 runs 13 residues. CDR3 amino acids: CASSYGPGETQYF. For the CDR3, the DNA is TGTGCCAGCAGCTACGGACCGGGGGAGACCCAGTACTTC.

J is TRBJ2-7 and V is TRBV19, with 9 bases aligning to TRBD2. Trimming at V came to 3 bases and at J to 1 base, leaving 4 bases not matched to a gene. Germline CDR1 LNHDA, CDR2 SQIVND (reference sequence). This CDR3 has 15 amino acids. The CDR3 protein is CASSILAGESYEQYF. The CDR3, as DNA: TGTGCCAGTAGTATCTTAGCGGGAGAGTCCTACGAGCAGTACTTC.

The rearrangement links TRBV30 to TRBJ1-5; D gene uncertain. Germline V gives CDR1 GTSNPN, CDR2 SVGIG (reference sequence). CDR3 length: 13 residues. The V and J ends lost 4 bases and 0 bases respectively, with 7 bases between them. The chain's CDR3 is CAWNCYSNQPQHF. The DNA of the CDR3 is TGTGCCTGGAATTGTTATAGCAATCAGCCCCAGCATTTT.

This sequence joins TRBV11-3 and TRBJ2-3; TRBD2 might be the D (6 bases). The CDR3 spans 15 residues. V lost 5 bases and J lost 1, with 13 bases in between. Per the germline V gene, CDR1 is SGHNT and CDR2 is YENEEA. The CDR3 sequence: CASSQPGLRTDTQYF. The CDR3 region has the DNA TGTGCCAGCAGCCAGCCGGGACTTCGCACAGATACGCAGTATTTT.

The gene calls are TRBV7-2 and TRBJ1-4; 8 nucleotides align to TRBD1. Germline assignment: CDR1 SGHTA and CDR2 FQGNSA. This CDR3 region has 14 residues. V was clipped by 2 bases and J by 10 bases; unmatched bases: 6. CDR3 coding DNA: TGTGCCAGCAGCTTACCCAGGGGGCAGGGAAAACTGTTTTTT. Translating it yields CASSLPRGQGKLFF.

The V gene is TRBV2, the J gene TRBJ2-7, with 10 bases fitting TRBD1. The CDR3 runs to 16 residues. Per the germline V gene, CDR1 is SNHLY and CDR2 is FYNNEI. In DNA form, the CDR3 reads TGTACCCAGCACCGACAAGGGGACAGGGGTTCCTACGAGCAGTACTTC. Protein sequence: CTQHRQGDRGSYEQYF.